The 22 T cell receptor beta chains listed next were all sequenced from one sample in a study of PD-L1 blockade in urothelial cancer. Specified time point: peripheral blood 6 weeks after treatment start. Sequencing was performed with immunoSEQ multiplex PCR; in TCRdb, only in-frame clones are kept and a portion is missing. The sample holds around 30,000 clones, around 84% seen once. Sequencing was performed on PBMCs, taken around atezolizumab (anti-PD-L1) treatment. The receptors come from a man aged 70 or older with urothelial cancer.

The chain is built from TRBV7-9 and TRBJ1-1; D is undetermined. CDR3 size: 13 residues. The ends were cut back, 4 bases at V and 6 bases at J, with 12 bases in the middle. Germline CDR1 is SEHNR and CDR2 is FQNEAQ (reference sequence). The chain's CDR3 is CASSYTGFSEAFF. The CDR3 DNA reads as TGTGCCAGCAGCTACACGGGGTTCTCTGAAGCTTTCTTT. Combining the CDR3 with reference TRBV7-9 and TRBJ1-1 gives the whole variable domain DTGVSQNPRHKITKRGQNVTFRCDPISEHNRLYWYRQTLGQGPEFLTYFQNEAQLEKSRLLSDRFSAERPKGSFSTLEIQRTEQGDSAMYLCASSYTGFSEAFFGQGTRLTVV.

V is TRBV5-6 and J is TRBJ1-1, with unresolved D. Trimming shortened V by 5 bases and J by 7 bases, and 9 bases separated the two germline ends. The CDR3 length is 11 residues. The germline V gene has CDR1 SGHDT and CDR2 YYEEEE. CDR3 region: CASSKEDEAFF. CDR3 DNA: TGTGCCAGCAGTAAGGAGGATGAAGCTTTCTTT.

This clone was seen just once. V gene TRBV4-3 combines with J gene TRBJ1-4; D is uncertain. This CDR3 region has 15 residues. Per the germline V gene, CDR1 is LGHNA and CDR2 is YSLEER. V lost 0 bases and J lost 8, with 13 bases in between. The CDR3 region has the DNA TGCGCCAGCAGCCAAGATTTTGGAATGGAGGAAAAACTGTTTTTT. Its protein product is CASSQDFGMEEKLFF.

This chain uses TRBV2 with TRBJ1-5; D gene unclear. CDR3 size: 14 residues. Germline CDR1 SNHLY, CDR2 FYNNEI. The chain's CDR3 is CASMGNPSNQPQHF. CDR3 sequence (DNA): TGTGCTTCGATGGGCAACCCTAGCAATCAGCCCCAGCATTTT. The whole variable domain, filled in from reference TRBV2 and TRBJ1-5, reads EPEVTQTPSHQVTQMGQEVILRCVPISNHLYFYWYRQILGQKVEFLVSFYNNEISEKSEIFDDQFSVERPDGSNFTLKIRSTKLEDSAMYFCASMGNPSNQPQHFGDGTRLSIL.

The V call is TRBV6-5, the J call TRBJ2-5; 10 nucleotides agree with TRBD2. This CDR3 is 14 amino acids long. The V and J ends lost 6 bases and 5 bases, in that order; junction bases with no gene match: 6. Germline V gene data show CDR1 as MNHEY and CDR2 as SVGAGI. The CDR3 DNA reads TGTGCCAGCAGCCGACTAGCGGGCGGGGAGACCCAGTACTTC. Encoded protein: CASSRLAGGETQYF.

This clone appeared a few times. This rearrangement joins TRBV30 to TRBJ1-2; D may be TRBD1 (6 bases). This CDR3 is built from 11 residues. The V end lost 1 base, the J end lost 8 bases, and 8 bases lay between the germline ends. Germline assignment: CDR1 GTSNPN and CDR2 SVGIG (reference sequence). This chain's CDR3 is CAWSERGGYTF. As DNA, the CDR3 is TGTGCCTGGAGTGAGAGGGGGGGCTACACCTTC. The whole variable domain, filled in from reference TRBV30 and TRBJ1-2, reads SQTIHQWPATLVQPVGSPLSLECTVEGTSNPNLYWYRQAAGRGLQLLFYSVGIGQISSEVPQNLSASRPQDRQFILSSKKLLLSDSGFYLCAWSERGGYTFGSGTRLTVV.

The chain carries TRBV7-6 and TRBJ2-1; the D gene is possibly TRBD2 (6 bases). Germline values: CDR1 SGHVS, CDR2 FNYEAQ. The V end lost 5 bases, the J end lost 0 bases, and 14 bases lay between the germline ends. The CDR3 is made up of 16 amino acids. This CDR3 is CASSPSTRSSYNEQFF. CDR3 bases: TGTGCCAGCAGCCCCTCGACTAGGAGCTCCTACAATGAGCAGTTCTTC.

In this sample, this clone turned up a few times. The chain's CDR3 is CASSEGQGAQYGYTF. The CDR3 nucleotides are TGTGCCAGCAGTGAGGGACAGGGAGCCCAATATGGCTACACCTTC. The J gene is TRBJ1-2, the V gene TRBV6-4; TRBD1 matches at 9 bases. The CDR3 sequence is 15 residues long. V trimming: 3 bases; J trimming: 5 bases; junction bases outside the gene matches: 7. CDR1 is MRHNA, CDR2 SNTAGT, per germline.

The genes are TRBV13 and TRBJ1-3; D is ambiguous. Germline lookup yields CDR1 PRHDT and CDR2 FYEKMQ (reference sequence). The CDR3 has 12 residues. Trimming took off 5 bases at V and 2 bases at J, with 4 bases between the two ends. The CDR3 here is CASSTPGNTIYF. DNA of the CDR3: TGTGCCAGCAGCACTCCTGGAAACACCATATATTTT.

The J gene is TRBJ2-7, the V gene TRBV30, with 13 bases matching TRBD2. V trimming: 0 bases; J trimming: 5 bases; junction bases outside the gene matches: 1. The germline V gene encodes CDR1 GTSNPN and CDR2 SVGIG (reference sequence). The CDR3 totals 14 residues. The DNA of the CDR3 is TGTGCCTGGAGTGTAGGACTAGCGGGGGACGAGCAGTACTTC. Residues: CAWSVGLAGDEQYF.

CDR3 amino acids: CASSEAGGSQETQYF. The CDR3 bases are TGTGCCAGCAGTGAAGCGGGAGGTAGCCAAGAGACCCAGTACTTC. The chain links TRBV6-1 to TRBJ2-5, with D maybe TRBD2 (6 bases). The CDR3 sequence is 15 residues long. The V gene's germline CDR1 is MNHNS and CDR2 SASEGT. The V end was cut by 0 bases, the J end by 1 base, with 9 bases between.

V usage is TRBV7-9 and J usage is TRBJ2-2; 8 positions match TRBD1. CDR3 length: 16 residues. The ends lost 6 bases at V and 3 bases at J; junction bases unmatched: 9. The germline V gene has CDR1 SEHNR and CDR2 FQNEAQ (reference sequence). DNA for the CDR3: TGTGCCAGCAGAAGGACAGGGAAAGGCGACACCGGGGAGCTGTTTTTT. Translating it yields CASRRTGKGDTGELFF.

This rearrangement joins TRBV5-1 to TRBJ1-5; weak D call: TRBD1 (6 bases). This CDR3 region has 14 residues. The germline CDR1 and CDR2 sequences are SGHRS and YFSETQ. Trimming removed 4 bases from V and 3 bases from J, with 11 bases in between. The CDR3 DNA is TGCGCCAGCAGCGAGACAGGTAACAATCAGCCCCAGCATTTT. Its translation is CASSETGNNQPQHF. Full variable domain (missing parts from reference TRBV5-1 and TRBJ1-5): KAGVTQTPRYLIKTRGQQVTLSCSPISGHRSVSWYQQTPGQGLQFLFEYFSETQRNKGNFPGRFSGRQFSNSRSEMNVSTLELGDSALYLCASSETGNNQPQHFGDGTRLSIL.

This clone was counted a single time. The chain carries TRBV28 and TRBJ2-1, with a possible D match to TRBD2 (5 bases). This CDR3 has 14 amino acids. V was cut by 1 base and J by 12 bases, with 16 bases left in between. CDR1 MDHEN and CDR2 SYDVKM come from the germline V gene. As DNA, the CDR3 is TGTGCCAGCAGTTTATTGGCACTAGAGAAAGGGCAGTTCTTC. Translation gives CASSLLALEKGQFF. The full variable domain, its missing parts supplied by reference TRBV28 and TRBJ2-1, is DVKVTQSSRYLVKRTGEKVFLECVQDMDHENMFWYRQDPGLGLRLIYFSYDVKMKEKGDIPEGYSVSREKKERFSLILESASTNQTSMYLCASSLLALEKGQFFGPGTRLTVL.

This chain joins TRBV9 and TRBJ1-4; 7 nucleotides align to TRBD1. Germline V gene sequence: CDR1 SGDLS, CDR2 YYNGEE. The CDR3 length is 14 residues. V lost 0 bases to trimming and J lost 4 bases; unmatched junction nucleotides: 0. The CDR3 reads CASSVGQGNEKLFF. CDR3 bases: TGTGCCAGCAGCGTAGGACAGGGTAATGAAAAACTGTTTTTT.

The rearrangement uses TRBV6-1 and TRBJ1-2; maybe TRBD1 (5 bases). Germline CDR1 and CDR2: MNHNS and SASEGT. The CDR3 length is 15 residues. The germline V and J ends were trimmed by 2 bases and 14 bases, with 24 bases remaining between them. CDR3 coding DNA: TGTGCCAGCAGTGAAATTCCGGCCCGGGAGGGGATGTTTACCTTC. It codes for CASSEIPAREGMFTF.

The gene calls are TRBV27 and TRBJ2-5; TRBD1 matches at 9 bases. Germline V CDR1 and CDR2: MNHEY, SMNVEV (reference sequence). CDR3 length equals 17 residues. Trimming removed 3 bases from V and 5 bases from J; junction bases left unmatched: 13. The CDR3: CASSFHPGQGRWETQYF. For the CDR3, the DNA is TGTGCCAGCAGTTTCCACCCTGGACAGGGGCGATGGGAGACCCAGTACTTC.

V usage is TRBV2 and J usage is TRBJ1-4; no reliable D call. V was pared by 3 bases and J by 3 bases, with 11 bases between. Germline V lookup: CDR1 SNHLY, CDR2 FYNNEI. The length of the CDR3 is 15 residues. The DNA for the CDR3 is TGTGCCAGCAGTGAGGAGGCAGCGGCTAATGAAAAACTGTTTTTT. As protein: CASSEEAAANEKLFF.

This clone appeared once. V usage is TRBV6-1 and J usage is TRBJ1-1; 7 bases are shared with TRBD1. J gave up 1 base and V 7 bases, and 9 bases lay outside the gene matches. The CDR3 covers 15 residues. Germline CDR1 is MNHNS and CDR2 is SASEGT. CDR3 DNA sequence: TGTGCCAGCAAAACCTCTTGGACAGGGAACACTGAAGCTTTCTTT. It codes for CASKTSWTGNTEAFF.

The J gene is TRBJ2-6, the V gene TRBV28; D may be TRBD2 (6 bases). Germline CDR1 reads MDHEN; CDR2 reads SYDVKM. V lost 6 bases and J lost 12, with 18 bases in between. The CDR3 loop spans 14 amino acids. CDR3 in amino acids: CASSRRDFNPVLTF. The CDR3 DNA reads TGTGCCAGCAGCCGAAGGGACTTCAACCCCGTCCTGACTTTC.

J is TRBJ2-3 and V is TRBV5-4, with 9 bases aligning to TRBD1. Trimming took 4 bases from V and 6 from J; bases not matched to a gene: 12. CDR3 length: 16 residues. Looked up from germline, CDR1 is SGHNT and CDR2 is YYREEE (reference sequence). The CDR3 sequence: CASSRPGQGFVDTQYF. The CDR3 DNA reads TGTGCCAGCAGCCGACCGGGACAGGGTTTTGTCGATACGCAGTATTTT.

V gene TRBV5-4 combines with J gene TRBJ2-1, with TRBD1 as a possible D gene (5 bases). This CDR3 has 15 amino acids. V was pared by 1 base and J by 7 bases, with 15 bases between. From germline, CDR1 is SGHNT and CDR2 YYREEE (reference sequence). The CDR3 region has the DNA TGTGCCAGCAGCTTGCGGCAGGGAATCGGTAATGAGCAGTTCTTC. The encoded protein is CASSLRQGIGNEQFF.